This passage covers 15 T cell receptor beta chains from one sample sequenced in a study of CD8 T cells in Susac syndrome. The RNA, roughly 0.45 to 1 ug, was put through reverse transcription using random hexamers. A single record per CDR3 protein comes from TCRdb applying MiXCR to the immunoSEQ multiplex PCR reads. The data hold about 57,000 distinct CDR3 sequences, with roughly 93% observed a single time. The specimen sequenced was CD8+ T cells from PBMCs. The receptor set was obtained from a human donor with multiple sclerosis.

This chain connects TRBV7-9 to TRBJ1-6; D might be TRBD1 (5 bases). The CDR3 is 16 amino acids. The V gene lost 6 bases and the J gene lost 13 bases, with 25 bases spanning the gap. Germline CDR1 and CDR2: SEHNR and FQNEAQ (reference sequence). In nucleotides, the CDR3 is TGTGCCAGCAGGGACATTGGAAGCTCCTATAATCCTCCCCTCCACTTT. This sequence encodes CASRDIGSSYNPPLHF.

This clonotype was seen a few times. The V call is TRBV4-1, the J call TRBJ2-7, with 8 bases lining up with TRBD1. V shed 10 bases, J shed 5 bases, and the junction held 13 bases outside the gene matches. The CDR3 loop spans 14 amino acids. The V gene's germline CDR1 is MGHRA and CDR2 YSYEKL. CDR3 amino acids: CATALNDRGHEQYF. CDR3 DNA sequence: TGCGCCACCGCGCTCAACGACAGGGGACACGAGCAGTACTTC.

The J gene is TRBJ2-3, the V gene TRBV6-2 or TRBV6-3; no clear D gene. V lost 5 bases, J lost 6 bases, and 12 bases lay in between. The CDR3 runs to 13 residues. The germline gives CDR1 MNHEY, CDR2 SVGEGT. In nucleotides, the CDR3 is TGTGCCAGCAGTATCTTGCGGCTCGATACGCAGTATTTT. Translation gives CASSILRLDTQYF.

The gene calls are TRBV7-9 and TRBJ2-2, with TRBD1 identical over 9 bases. V was clipped by 7 bases and J by 5 bases; unmatched bases: 8. This CDR3 has 15 residues. CDR1 and CDR2 (germline): SEHNR, FQNEAQ (reference sequence). Here the CDR3 reads CASITTGGATGELFF. In nucleotides, the CDR3 is TGTGCCAGCATCACTACAGGGGGCGCGACCGGGGAGCTGTTTTTT. Variable domain in full (rest from reference TRBV7-9 and TRBJ2-2): DTGVSQNPRHKITKRGQNVTFRCDPISEHNRLYWYRQTLGQGPEFLTYFQNEAQLEKSRLLSDRFSAERPKGSFSTLEIQRTEQGDSAMYLCASITTGGATGELFFGEGSRLTVL.

This clonotype was recorded only once. This chain joins TRBV5-5 and TRBJ1-1; no definite D call. This CDR3 has 14 residues. V was shortened by 0 bases and J by 7 bases, with 13 bases between the two germline ends. The V gene's germline CDR1 is SGHKS and CDR2 YYEKEE (reference sequence). This CDR3 reads CASSLGSAGFEAFF. The CDR3 nucleotides are TGTGCCAGCAGCTTGGGGTCGGCGGGGTTTGAAGCTTTCTTT. Filled out from reference TRBV5-5 and TRBJ1-1, the complete variable domain reads DAGVTQSPTHLIKTRGQQVTLRCSPISGHKSVSWYQQVLGQGPQFIFQYYEKEERGRGNFPDRFSARQFPNYSSELNVNALLLGDSALYLCASSLGSAGFEAFFGQGTRLTVV.

This chain connects TRBV6-5 to TRBJ1-1; a possible D gene is TRBD1 (6 bases). CDR1 and CDR2 from the germline V gene are MNHEY and SVGAGI. V lost 2 bases, J lost 5 bases, and 18 bases lay in between. This CDR3 is built from 16 residues. The CDR3 DNA sequence: TGTGCCAGCAGTTACCACACAGGGCCGGGAAGTACTGAAGCTTTCTTT. It specifies CASSYHTGPGSTEAFF.

This clonotype was seen a single time. V gene TRBV13 combines with J gene TRBJ1-1; TRBD1 might be the D (5 bases). Germline V gene sequence: CDR1 PRHDT, CDR2 FYEKMQ (reference sequence). V was cut by 5 bases and J by 8 bases, with 12 bases left in between. The CDR3 runs to 12 residues. The CDR3 is CASSAGGSEAFF. The DNA of the CDR3 is TGTGCCAGCAGCGCCGGGGGTTCCGAAGCTTTCTTT.

This clonotype has a single count. The gene calls are TRBV6-5 and TRBJ1-2; weak D call: TRBD1 (5 bases). Germline CDR1 is MNHEY and CDR2 is SVGAGI. Trimming stripped 7 bases from V and 4 bases from J, with 16 bases between. CDR3 length: 14 amino acids. The CDR3 protein is CASTDGGGRYGYTF. CDR3 sequence (DNA): TGTGCCAGCACCGACGGGGGTGGGCGCTATGGCTACACCTTC.

This sequence joins TRBV20-1 and TRBJ2-7, with TRBD1 matching over 7 bases. This CDR3 contains 15 residues. The germline gives CDR1 DFQATT, CDR2 SNEGSKA (reference sequence). Trimming took 4 bases from V and 1 from J; bases not matched to a gene: 10. In DNA form, the CDR3 reads TGCAGTGCTAACCCTACCAGGGGGATGTCCTACGAGCAGTACTTC. It yields the protein CSANPTRGMSYEQYF.

The chain combines TRBV5-4 with TRBJ2-1; 9 nucleotides align to TRBD1. The CDR3 contains 14 residues. Germline-derived CDR1 and CDR2 are SGHNT and YYREEE (reference sequence). The trim removed 2 bases at V and 8 bases at J, leaving 5 bases unmatched. The CDR3, as DNA: TGTGCCAGCAGCTTCCGGGACAGGGTTCATGAGCAGTTCTTC. Translated: CASSFRDRVHEQFF.

This clonotype was observed once. The genes are TRBV4-2 and TRBJ1-3, with 8 bases lining up with TRBD1. After removal of 0 bases from V and 4 bases from J, the junction contained 8 bases not matched to a gene. Germline values: CDR1 LGHNA, CDR2 YNFKEQ. This CDR3 spans 17 amino acids. The DNA of the CDR3 is TGTGCCAGCAGCCAAGATGGAGTTCAGGGGGCAGGAAACACCATATATTTT. Translated, it gives CASSQDGVQGAGNTIYF.

V gene TRBV14 combines with J gene TRBJ2-3; D tentatively reads TRBD1 or TRBD2 (6 bases each). The CDR3 is 16 amino acids. V was cut by 1 base and J by 4 bases, with 15 bases left in between. The germline CDR1 and CDR2 sequences are SGHDN and FVKESK. The CDR3 protein is CASSQGGGLAADTQYF. In DNA, the CDR3 is TGTGCCAGCAGCCAAGGAGGGGGGTTAGCGGCAGATACGCAGTATTTT.

The chain combines TRBV14 with TRBJ2-1; 9 bases agree with TRBD1. Germline V gene lookup returns CDR1 SGHDN and CDR2 FVKESK. This CDR3 comprises 15 residues. V lost 4 bases, J lost 5 bases, and 6 bases stayed unmatched. CDR3 DNA: TGTGCCAGCAGCCCATACAGGGGGCTCAACAATGAGCAGTTCTTC. Protein sequence: CASSPYRGLNNEQFF.

The V call is TRBV27, the J call TRBJ2-1, with D perhaps TRBD1 (5 bases). Trimming took off 1 base at V and 6 bases at J, with 16 bases between the two ends. The germline gives CDR1 MNHEY, CDR2 SMNVEV (reference sequence). The CDR3 is 16 amino acids. The CDR3 sequence: CASSLLGQGLGNEQFF. In DNA, the CDR3 is TGTGCCAGCAGTTTATTGGGGCAGGGTTTGGGCAATGAGCAGTTCTTC.

V is TRBV27 and J is TRBJ2-5, with 12 nucleotides matching TRBD1. J gave up 5 bases and V 4 bases, and 5 bases lay outside the gene matches. The CDR3 totals 15 residues. Germline V gene sequence: CDR1 MNHEY, CDR2 SMNVEV (reference sequence). CDR3 region: CASSSGTGGGETQYF. CDR3 DNA: TGTGCCAGCAGTTCCGGGACAGGGGGCGGTGAGACCCAGTACTTC.